Sequencing of this TCR beta chain was carried out in a study of T cells after yellow fever vaccination. The V and J ends lost 4 bases and 3 bases respectively, with 9 bases between them. The CDR3 runs to 13 residues. Germline assignment: CDR1 ENHRY and CDR2 SYGVKD. TCRdb re-called the 5' RACE reads through MiXCR, storing one row per CDR3 protein. Found here are under 300,000 distinct CDR3 sequences, approximately 12% of them singletons; the top ten hold roughly 0.5%. The clonotype comes from a man aged 30 to 45 who received the YFV17D yellow fever vaccine. The J gene is TRBJ2-5, the V gene TRBV10-3; D possibly corresponds to TRBD2 (6 bases). This specimen consisted of CD4+ T cells sorted from PBMCs, obtained 45 days after the yellow fever booster vaccination. Here the CDR3 reads CAISAASEETQYF. CDR3 bases: TGTGCCATCAGTGCGGCTAGCGAAGAGACCCAGTACTTC.